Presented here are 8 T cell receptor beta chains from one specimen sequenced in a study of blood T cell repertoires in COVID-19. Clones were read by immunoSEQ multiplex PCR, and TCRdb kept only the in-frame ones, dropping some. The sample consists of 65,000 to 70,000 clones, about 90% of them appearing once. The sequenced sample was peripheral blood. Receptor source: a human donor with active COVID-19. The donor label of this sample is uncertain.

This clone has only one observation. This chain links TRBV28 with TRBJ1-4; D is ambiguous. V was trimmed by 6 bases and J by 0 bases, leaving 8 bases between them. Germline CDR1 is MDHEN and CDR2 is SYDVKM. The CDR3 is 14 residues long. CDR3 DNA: TGTGCCAGCAGACACTATGCAACTAATGAAAAACTGTTTTTT. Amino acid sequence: CASRHYATNEKLFF.

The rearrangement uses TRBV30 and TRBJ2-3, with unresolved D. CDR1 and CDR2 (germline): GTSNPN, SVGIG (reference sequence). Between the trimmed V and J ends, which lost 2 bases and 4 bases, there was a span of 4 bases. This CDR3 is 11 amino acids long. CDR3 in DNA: TGTGCCTGGAGTCTCCCAGATACGCAGTATTTT. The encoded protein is CAWSLPDTQYF.

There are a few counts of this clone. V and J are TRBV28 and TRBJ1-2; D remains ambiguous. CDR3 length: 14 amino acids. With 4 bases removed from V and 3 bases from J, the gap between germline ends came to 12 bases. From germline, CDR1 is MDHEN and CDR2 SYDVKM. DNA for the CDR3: TGTGCCAGCAGTTCTGTGACAATGGACTATGGCTACACCTTC. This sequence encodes CASSSVTMDYGYTF.

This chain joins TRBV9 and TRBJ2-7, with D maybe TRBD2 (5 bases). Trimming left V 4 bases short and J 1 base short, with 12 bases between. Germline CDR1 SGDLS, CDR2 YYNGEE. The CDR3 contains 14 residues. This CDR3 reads CASSSDGGSYEQYF. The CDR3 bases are TGTGCCAGCAGCTCTGATGGAGGATCCTACGAGCAGTACTTC.

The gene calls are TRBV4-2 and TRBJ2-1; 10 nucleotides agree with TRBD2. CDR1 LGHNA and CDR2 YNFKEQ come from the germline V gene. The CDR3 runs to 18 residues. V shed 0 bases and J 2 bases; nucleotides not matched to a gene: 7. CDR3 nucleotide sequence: TGTGCCAGCAGCCAAGAACCACTACTAGCGGGGACCTACAATGAGCAGTTCTTC. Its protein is CASSQEPLLAGTYNEQFF.

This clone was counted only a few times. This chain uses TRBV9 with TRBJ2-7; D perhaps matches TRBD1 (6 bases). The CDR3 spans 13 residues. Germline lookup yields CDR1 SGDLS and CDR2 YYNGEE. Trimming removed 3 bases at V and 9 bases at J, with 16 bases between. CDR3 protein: CASSGTGHGGQYF. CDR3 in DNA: TGTGCCAGCAGCGGAACGGGACATGGGGGGCAGTACTTC.

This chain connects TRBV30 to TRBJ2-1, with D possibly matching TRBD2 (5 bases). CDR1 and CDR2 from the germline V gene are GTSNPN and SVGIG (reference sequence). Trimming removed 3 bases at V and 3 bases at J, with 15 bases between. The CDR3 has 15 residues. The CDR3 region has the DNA TGTGCCTGGAGCGCCCCCGGACGGGACTACAATGAGCAGTTCTTC. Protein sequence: CAWSAPGRDYNEQFF.

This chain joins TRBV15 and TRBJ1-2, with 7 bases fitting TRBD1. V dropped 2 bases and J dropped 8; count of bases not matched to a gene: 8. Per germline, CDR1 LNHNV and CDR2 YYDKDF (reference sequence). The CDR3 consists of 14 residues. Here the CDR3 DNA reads TGTGCCACCAGCAGAAGACAGGGAACGGACGGCTACACCTTC. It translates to CATSRRQGTDGYTF.